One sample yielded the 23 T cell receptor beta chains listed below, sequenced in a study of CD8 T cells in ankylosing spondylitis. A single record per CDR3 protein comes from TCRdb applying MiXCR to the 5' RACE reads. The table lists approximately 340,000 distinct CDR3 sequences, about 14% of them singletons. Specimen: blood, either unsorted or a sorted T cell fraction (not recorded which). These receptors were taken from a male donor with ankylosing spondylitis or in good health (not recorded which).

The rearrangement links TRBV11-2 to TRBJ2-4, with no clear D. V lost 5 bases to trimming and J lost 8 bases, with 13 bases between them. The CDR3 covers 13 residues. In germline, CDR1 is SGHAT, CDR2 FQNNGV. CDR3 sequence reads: CASSRAPRDIQYF. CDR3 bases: TGTGCCAGCAGCCGGGCCCCCAGAGACATTCAGTACTTC.

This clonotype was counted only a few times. CDR3 sequence reads: CASSNRDYYSNQPQHF. CDR3 nucleotide sequence: TGCGCCAGCAGTAATAGGGATTATTATAGCAATCAGCCCCAGCATTTT. The rearrangement joins TRBV10-2 to TRBJ1-5; no reliable D call. Trimming removed 5 bases from V and 0 bases from J, with 14 bases in between. The CDR3 loop spans 16 amino acids. Germline V gene lookup returns CDR1 WSHSY and CDR2 SAAADI.

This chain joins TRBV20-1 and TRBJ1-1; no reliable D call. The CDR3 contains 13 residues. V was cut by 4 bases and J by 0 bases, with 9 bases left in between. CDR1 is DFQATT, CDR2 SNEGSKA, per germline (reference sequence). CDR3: CSATGIMNTEAFF. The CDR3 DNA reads TGCAGTGCTACGGGAATCATGAACACTGAAGCTTTCTTT.

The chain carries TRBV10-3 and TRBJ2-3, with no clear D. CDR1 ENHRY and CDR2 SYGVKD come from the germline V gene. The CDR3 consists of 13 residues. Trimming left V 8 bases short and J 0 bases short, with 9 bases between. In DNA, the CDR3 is TGTGCCATCCGAAGTAGTAGCACAGATACGCAGTATTTT. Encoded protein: CAIRSSSTDTQYF.

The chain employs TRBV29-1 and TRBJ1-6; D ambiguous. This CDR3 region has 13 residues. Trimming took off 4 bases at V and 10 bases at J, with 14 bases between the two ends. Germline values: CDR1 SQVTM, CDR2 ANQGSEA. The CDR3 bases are TGCAGCGTTGTAAAGCGATTGGGCTCACCCCTCCACTTT. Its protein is CSVVKRLGSPLHF.

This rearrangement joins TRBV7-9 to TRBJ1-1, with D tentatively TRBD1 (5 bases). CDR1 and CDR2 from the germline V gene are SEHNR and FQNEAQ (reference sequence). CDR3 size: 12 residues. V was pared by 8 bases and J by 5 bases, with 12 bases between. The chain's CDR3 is CASHGARTEAFF. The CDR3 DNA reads TGTGCCAGCCACGGGGCGAGGACTGAAGCTTTCTTT. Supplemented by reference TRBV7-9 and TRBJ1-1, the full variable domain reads DTGVSQNPRHKITKRGQNVTFRCDPISEHNRLYWYRQTLGQGPEFLTYFQNEAQLEKSRLLSDRFSAERPKGSFSTLEIQRTEQGDSAMYLCASHGARTEAFFGQGTRLTVV.

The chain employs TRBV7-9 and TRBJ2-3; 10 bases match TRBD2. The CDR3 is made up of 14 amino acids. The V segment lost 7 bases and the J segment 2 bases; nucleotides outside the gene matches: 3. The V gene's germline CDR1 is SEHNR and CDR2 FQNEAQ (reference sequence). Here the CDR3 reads CASNLAGATDTQYF. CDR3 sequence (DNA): TGTGCCAGCAACCTAGCGGGAGCCACAGATACGCAGTATTTT.

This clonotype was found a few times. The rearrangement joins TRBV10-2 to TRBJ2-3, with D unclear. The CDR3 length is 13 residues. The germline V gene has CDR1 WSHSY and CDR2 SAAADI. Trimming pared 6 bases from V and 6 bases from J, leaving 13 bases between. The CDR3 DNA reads TGCGCCAGCAGACACCCTCTTCTGGATACGCAGTATTTT. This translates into CASRHPLLDTQYF.

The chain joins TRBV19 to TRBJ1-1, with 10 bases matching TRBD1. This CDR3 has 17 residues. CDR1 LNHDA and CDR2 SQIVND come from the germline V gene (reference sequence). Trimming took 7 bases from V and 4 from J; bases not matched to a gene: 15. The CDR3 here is CASIARRTGGLLTEAFF. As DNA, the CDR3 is TGTGCCAGTATCGCTCGCAGGACAGGGGGTTTGCTCACTGAAGCTTTCTTT.

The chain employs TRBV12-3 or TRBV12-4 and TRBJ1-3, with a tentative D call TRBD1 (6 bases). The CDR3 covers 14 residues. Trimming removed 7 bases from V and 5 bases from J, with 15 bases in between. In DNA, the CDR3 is TGTGCCAGCACCCCCCCAGGGGAGAGAAACACCATATATTTT. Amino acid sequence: CASTPPGERNTIYF.

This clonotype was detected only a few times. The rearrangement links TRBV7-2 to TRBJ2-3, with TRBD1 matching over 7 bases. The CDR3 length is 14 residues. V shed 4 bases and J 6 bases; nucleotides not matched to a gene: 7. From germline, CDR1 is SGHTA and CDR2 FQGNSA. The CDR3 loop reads CASSSRQGRDTQYF. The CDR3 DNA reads TGTGCCAGCAGCTCCCGACAGGGAAGGGATACGCAGTATTTT.

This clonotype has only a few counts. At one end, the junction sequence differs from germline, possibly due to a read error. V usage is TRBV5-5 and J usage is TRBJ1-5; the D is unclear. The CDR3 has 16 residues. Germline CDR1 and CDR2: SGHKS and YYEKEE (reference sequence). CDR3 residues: CASSSAPTRGNHPQHF. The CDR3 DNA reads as TGTGCCAGCAGCTCAGCTCCGACACGCGGCAATCACCCCCAGCATTTT.

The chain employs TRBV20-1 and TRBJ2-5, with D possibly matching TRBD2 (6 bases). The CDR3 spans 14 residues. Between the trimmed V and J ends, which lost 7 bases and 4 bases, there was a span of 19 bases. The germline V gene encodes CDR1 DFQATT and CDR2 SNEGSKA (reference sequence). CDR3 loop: CSGLDSGASETQYF. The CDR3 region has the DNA TGCAGTGGCCTAGATTCGGGAGCATCAGAGACCCAGTACTTC.

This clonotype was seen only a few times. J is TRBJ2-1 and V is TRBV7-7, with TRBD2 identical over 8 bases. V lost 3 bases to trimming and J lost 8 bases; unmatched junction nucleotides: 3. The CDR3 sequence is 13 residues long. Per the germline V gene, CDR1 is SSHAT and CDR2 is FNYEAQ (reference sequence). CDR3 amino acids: CASSLTSAYEQFF. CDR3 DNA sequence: TGTGCCAGCAGCTTGACTAGCGCGTATGAGCAGTTCTTC.

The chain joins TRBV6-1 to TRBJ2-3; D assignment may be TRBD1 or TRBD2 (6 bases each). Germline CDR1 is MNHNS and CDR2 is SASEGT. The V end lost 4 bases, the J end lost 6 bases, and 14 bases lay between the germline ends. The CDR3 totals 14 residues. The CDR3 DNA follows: TGTGCCAGCAGTGGGGGGGCAGGGGTGGATACGCAGTATTTT. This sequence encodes CASSGGAGVDTQYF.

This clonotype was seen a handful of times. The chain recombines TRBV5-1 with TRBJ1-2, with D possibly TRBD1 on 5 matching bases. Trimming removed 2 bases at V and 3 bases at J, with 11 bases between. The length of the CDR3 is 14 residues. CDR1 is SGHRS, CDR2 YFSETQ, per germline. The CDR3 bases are TGCGCCAGCAGCTTAGAGGGGAGTGACTATGGCTACACCTTC. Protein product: CASSLEGSDYGYTF.

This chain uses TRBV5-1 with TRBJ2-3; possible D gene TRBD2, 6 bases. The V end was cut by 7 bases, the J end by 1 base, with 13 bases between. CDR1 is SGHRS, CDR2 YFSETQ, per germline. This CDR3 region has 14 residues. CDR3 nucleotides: TGCGCCAGCGCCTGGACTACTCGCACAGATACGCAGTATTTT. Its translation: CASAWTTRTDTQYF.

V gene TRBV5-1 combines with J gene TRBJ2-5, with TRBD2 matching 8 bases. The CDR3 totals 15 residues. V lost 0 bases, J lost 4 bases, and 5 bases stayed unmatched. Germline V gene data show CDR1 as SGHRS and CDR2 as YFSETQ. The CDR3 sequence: CASSLGVREGETQYF. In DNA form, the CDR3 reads TGCGCCAGCAGCTTGGGAGTCCGGGAGGGAGAGACCCAGTACTTC.

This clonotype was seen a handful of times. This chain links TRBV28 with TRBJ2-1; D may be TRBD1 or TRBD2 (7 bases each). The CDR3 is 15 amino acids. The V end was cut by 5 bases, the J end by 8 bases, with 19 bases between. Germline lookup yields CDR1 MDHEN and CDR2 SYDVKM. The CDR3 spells CASSPLGGGGYEQFF. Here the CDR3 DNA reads TGTGCCAGCAGTCCTTTAGGGGGCGGGGGATATGAGCAGTTCTTC.

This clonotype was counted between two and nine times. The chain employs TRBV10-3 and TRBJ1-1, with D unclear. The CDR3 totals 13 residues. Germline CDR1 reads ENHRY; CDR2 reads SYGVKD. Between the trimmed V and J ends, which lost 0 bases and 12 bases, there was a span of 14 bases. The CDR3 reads CAISESREKATFF. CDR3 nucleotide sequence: TGTGCCATCAGTGAGTCGCGGGAGAAGGCGACTTTCTTT.

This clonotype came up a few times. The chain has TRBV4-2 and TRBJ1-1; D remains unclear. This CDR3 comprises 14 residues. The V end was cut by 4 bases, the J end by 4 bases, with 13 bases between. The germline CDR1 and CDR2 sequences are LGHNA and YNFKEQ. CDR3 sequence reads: CASSPRPGGTEAFF. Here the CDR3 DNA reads TGTGCCAGCAGCCCCAGACCGGGAGGCACTGAAGCTTTCTTT.

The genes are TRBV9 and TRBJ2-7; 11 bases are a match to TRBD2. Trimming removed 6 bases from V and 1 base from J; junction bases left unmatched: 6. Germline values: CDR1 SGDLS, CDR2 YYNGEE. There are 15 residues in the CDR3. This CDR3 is CASNLGTSGSYEQYF. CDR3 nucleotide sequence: TGTGCCAGCAACCTCGGGACTAGCGGATCCTACGAGCAGTACTTC.

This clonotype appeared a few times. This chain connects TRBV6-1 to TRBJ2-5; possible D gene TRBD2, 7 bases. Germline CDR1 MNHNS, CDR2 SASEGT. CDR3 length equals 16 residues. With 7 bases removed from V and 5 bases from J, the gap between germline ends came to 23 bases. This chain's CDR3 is CASIPFRGAPGETQYF. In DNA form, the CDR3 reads TGTGCCAGCATTCCCTTTCGGGGGGCCCCGGGGGAGACCCAGTACTTC.